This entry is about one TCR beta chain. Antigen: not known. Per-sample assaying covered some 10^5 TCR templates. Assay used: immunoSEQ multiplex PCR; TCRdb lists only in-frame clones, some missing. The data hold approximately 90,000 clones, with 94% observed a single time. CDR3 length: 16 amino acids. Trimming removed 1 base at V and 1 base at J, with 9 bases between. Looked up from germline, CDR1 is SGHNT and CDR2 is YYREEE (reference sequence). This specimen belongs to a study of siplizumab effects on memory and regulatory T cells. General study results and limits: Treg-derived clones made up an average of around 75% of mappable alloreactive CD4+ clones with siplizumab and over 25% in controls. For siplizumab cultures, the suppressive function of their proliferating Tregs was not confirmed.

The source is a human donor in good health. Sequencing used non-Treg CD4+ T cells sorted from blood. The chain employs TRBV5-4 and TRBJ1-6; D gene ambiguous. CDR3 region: CASSLFMGSYNSPLHF. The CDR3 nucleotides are TGTGCCAGCAGCTTGTTCATGGGTTCCTATAATTCACCCCTCCACTTT.